The entry below gives a single T cell receptor (beta chain) sequence along with its context. Its antigen is still unknown. The V end lost 5 bases, the J end lost 2 bases, and 13 bases lay between the germline ends. The CDR3 runs to 15 residues. CDR1 and CDR2 (germline): SGHTA, FQGNSA. This sample was included in a study of T cell responses to AZD1222 COVID-19 vaccine. Profiling relied on immunoSEQ multiplex PCR, and the TCRdb table lists in-frame clones only, not all of them. The table has approximately 120,000 clones, around 87% seen once. Study results and caveats: Unmutated variant regions are reportedly targeted by nearly half of spike-specific TCRs. Seropositive status at baseline applied to only five to seven AZD1222 recipients.

This TCR was recovered from an adult who received the AZD1222 COVID-19 vaccine. The specimen comprised peripheral blood, sampled 28 days after the second AZD1222 dose. The chain joins TRBV7-2 to TRBJ1-3; the D is unclear. The CDR3 sequence: CASSPSGSTGNTIYF. The CDR3 nucleotides are TGTGCCAGCAGCCCTAGTGGTTCGACTGGAAACACCATATATTTT.